The source of this T cell receptor beta chain is a study of T cell repertoires in cytomegalovirus infection. Across the study: Newly reported HLA-C-restricted and thoroughly characterized HLA-B-restricted CMV epitopes were employed. Public TCR beta signatures were indicative of both CMV infection and a matching HLA type. Whole-study results and caveats: CMV carriers with the relevant HLA were identified by cumulative public TCR beta family frequency.

V lost 6 bases, J lost 0 bases, and 24 bases lay in between. The length of the CDR3 is 19 residues. CDR1 is MNHNS and CDR2 is SASEGT in the germline V gene. TCRdb recomputed calls from the reads with MiXCR, one row per CDR3 protein. The sample lists 450,000 to 550,000 distinct CDR3 sequences, about 42% occurring once. This clonotype was observed a handful of times. Its target is not known. The sequence was collected from a human donor in good health (CMV status not recorded). Some clones in this sample may be carry-over from other donors' samples. The source was cultured PBMCs, collected from culture after CMV antigen stimulation. This chain links TRBV6-1 with TRBJ2-4; TRBD1 or TRBD2 may be the D gene (7 bases each). DNA of the CDR3: TGTGCCAGCAGAGGGGGGGGGGGGACAGCGACAACAGCCAAAAACATTCAGTACTTC. Translating it yields CASRGGGGTATTAKNIQYF.